This T cell receptor (beta chain) was sequenced during a study of cytomegalovirus exposure and HLA in healthy donors. Germline values: CDR1 MGHRA, CDR2 YSYEKL. The CDR3 is 15 residues long. V lost 0 bases to trimming and J lost 2 bases; unmatched junction nucleotides: 0. In its sample, this clone was seen a few times. Both 60 Vbeta primers and 13 Jbeta primers went into the PCR. Measured with immunoSEQ multiplex PCR; TCRdb has only the in-frame clones, and not every one. This sample carries roughly 89,000 clones, approximately 76% of them seen once, and the ten largest clones take around 10%. This receptor was taken from a young man in good health and CMV-seropositive. The rearrangement links TRBV4-1 to TRBJ1-4; 7 bases are a match to TRBD1. Sequencing was done on a sample of PBMCs. CDR3 DNA sequence: TGCGCCAGCAGCCAAGAACAGGGGACTAATGAAAAACTGTTTTTT. Translation: CASSQEQGTNEKLFF.